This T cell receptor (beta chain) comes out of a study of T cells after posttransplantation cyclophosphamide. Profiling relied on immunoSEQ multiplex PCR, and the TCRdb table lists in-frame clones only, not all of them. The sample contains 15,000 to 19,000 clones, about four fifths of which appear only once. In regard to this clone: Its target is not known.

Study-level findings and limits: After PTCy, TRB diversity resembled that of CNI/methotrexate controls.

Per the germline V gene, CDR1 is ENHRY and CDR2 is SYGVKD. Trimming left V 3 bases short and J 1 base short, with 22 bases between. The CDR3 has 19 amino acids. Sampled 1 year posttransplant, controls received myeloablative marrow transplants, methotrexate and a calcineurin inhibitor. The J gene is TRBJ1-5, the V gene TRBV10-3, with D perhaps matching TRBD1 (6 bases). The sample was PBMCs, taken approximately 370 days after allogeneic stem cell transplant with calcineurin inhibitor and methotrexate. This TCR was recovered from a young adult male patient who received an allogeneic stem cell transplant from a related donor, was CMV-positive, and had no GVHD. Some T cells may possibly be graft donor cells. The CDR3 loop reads CAISDRYWGIQGSNQPQHF. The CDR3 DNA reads TGTGCCATCAGTGACCGATATTGGGGGATACAGGGAAGCAATCAGCCCCAGCATTTT.